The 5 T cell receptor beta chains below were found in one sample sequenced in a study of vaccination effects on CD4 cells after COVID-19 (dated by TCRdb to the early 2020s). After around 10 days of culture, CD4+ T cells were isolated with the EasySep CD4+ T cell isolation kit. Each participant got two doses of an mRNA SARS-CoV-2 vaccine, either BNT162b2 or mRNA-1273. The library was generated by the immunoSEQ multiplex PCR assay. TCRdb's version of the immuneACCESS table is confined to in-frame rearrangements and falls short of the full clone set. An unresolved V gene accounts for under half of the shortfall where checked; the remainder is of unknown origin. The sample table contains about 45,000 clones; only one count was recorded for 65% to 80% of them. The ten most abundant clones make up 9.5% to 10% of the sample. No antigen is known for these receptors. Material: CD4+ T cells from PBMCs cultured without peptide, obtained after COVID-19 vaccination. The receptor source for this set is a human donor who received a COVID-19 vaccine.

The CDR3 nucleotides are TGTGCCATCAGTGACGGCGGACAAGAGACCCAGTACTTC. Translating it yields CAISDGGQETQYF. V gene TRBV10-3 combines with J gene TRBJ2-5; D remains unclear. The germline V gene has CDR1 ENHRY and CDR2 SYGVKD. The V end was cut by 3 bases, the J end by 2 bases, with 7 bases between. The CDR3 length is 13 residues.

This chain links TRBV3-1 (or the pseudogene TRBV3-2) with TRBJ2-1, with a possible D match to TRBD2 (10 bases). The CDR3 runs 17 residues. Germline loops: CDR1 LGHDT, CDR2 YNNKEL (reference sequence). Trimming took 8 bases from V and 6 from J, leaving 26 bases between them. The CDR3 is CASLPTGGLAGANEQFF. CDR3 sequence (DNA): TGTGCCAGCCTTCCGACAGGGGGGCTAGCGGGGGCCAATGAGCAGTTCTTC.

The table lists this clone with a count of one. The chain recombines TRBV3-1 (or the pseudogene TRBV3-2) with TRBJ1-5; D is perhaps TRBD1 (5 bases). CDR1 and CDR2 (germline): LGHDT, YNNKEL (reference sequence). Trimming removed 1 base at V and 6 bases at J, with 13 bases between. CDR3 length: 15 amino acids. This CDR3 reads CASSQVQGTGQPQHF. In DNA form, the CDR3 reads TGTGCCAGCAGCCAAGTCCAGGGTACCGGTCAGCCCCAGCATTTT.

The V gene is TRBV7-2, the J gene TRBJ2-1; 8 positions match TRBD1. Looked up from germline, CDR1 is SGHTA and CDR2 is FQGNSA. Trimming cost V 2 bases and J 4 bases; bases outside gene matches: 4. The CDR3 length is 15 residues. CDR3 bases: TGTGCCAGCAGCTTATACAGGGGGAAGTACAATGAGCAGTTCTTC. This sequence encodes CASSLYRGKYNEQFF.

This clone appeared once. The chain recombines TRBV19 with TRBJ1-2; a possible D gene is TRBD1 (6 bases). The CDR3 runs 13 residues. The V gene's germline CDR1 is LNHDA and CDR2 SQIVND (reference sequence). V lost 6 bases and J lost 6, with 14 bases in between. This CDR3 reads CASRVQGPNGYTF. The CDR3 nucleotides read TGTGCCAGTAGGGTACAGGGACCTAATGGCTACACCTTC. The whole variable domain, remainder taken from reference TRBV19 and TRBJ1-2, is DGGITQSPKYLFRKEGQNVTLSCEQNLNHDAMYWYRQDPGQGLRLIYYSQIVNDFQKGDIAEGYSVSREKKESFPLTVTSAQKNPTAFYLCASRVQGPNGYTFGSGTRLTVV.